A single sample is the source of the 22 T cell receptor beta chains below, sequenced in a study of post-analysis software for immune sequencing data. Unique molecular identifiers had been added to the TCR beta cDNA libraries. TCRdb ran MiXCR on the PCR reads and lists one entry per CDR3 protein. The profile covers about 540,000 distinct CDR3 sequences, with 34% appearing a single time and around 6.1% taken by the ten largest. These receptors are not linked to any known antigen. General study points: Patients used roughly five TRBV segments, including TRBV5-6, TRBV5-1 and TRBV20-1, more often than controls.

Sequenced material: blood. Receptor source: a girl between 2 and 17 years old with multiple sclerosis.

The rearrangement uses TRBV5-1 and TRBJ2-3, with 9 bases matching TRBD1. The CDR3 is 17 amino acids. CDR1 is SGHRS and CDR2 is YFSETQ in the germline V gene. With 3 bases clipped from V and 0 bases from J, the junction kept 8 bases outside the gene matches. The CDR3 DNA reads TGCGCCAGCAGCTCCATTGGGACAGGGAGAAGCACAGATACGCAGTATTTT. This codes for CASSSIGTGRSTDTQYF.

This clonotype was recorded many times. The rearrangement links TRBV4-1 to TRBJ2-1, with D unresolved. CDR1 and CDR2 (germline): MGHRA, YSYEKL. CDR3 length equals 12 residues. V gave up 3 bases and J gave up 10 bases, with 10 bases separating them. The CDR3: CASSHYFSEQFF. The DNA for the CDR3 is TGCGCCAGCAGCCATTACTTCAGCGAGCAGTTCTTC.

This clonotype was observed a few times. V is TRBV3-1 and J is TRBJ1-1, with D unresolved. Trimming took 5 bases from V and 1 from J, leaving 17 bases between them. The CDR3 sequence is 16 residues long. Per germline, CDR1 LGHDT and CDR2 YNNKEL (reference sequence). The DNA of the CDR3 is TGTGCCAGCAGCGCCCGGAAGCGGGAACAGAACACTGAAGCTTTCTTT. It specifies CASSARKREQNTEAFF.

This chain connects TRBV7-2 to TRBJ2-1; a possible D gene is TRBD1 (6 bases). The CDR3 sequence is 15 residues long. Germline loops: CDR1 SGHTA, CDR2 FQGNSA. Between the trimmed V and J ends, which lost 6 bases and 3 bases, there was a span of 15 bases. This CDR3 reads CASRLNRVNYNEQFF. Here the CDR3 DNA reads TGTGCCAGCAGACTAAACAGGGTAAACTACAATGAGCAGTTCTTC.

This clonotype was seen a handful of times. The rearrangement uses TRBV20-1 and TRBJ1-2, with D possibly TRBD1 on 5 matching bases. Germline assignment: CDR1 DFQATT and CDR2 SNEGSKA (reference sequence). The V end was cut by 5 bases, the J end by 1 base, with 17 bases between. The CDR3 has 15 amino acids. CDR3 sequence: CSADAGLTLNYGYTF. The CDR3 DNA is TGCAGTGCTGACGCGGGACTTACCCTTAACTATGGCTACACCTTC.

This chain links TRBV29-1 with TRBJ2-7; D unresolved. CDR3 size: 12 residues. V was trimmed by 4 bases and J by 2 bases, leaving 9 bases between them. Germline CDR1 reads SQVTM; CDR2 reads ANQGSEA. The CDR3 sequence is CSVAPQPYEQYF. Written as DNA, the CDR3 is TGCAGCGTTGCCCCCCAGCCCTACGAGCAGTACTTC.

Turning to this clonotype: One end of the junction is discordant with germline, which a read error may explain. The chain uses TRBV7-9 and TRBJ1-2; 9 positions agree with TRBD1. This CDR3 comprises 14 residues. The germline CDR1 and CDR2 sequences are SEHNR and FQNEAQ (reference sequence). The CDR3 loop reads CSSSLTGGNYGYTF. CDR3 nucleotide sequence: TGTTCCAGCAGCTTGACAGGGGGGAACTATGGCTACACCTTC.

The sample holds a few counts of this clonotype. V gene TRBV5-5 combines with J gene TRBJ2-1; unclear D gene. The V gene's germline CDR1 is SGHKS and CDR2 YYEKEE (reference sequence). The CDR3 covers 13 residues. V lost 1 base, J lost 3 bases, and 5 bases lay in between. The CDR3 nucleotides are TGTGCCAGCAGCTTGTGGGACTACAATGAGCAGTTCTTC. Protein: CASSLWDYNEQFF. The full variable domain, in which reference TRBV5-5 and TRBJ2-1 provide the parts outside the CDR3, is DAGVTQSPTHLIKTRGQQVTLRCSPISGHKSVSWYQQVLGQGPQFIFQYYEKEERGRGNFPDRFSARQFPNYSSELNVNALLLGDSALYLCASSLWDYNEQFFGPGTRLTVL.

The V and J genes are TRBV11-2 and TRBJ2-7, with 9 bases that match TRBD1. The CDR3 runs 16 residues. The V gene end was trimmed by 1 base and the J gene end by 3 bases; junction bases not matched to a gene: 7. Germline-derived CDR1 and CDR2 are SGHAT and FQNNGV. The CDR3 DNA reads TGTGCCAGCAGCTTAGCGACCGGGACAGGGTTCTACGAGCAGTACTTC. Amino acids: CASSLATGTGFYEQYF.

The chain combines TRBV14 with TRBJ1-4; the D gene is possibly TRBD1 (5 bases). CDR1 is SGHDN and CDR2 is FVKESK in the germline V gene. This CDR3 spans 15 amino acids. V was clipped by 4 bases and J by 5 bases, with 14 bases between them. The CDR3 reads CASSPSLGANEKLFF. DNA for the CDR3: TGTGCCAGCAGCCCTTCTCTCGGGGCGAATGAAAAACTGTTTTTT.

In its sample, this clonotype was seen a few times. Relative to the germline gene, one junction end is altered; a read error may explain this. The chain recombines TRBV7-2 with TRBJ1-5, with D maybe TRBD1 (5 bases). The germline V gene encodes CDR1 SGHTA and CDR2 FQGNSA. This CDR3 comprises 16 residues. In DNA form, the CDR3 reads TGTGCCGGCAGCTTAGCAGGGACTTATAGCAATCAGCCCCAGCATTTT. It yields the protein CAGSLAGTYSNQPQHF.

The V gene is TRBV5-1, the J gene TRBJ2-1; D gene ambiguous. The CDR3 covers 15 residues. Trimming removed 4 bases at V and 3 bases at J, with 14 bases between. The germline CDR1 and CDR2 sequences are SGHRS and YFSETQ. The CDR3 loop is CASSMSTLGYNEQFF. The CDR3 DNA reads TGCGCCAGCAGCATGAGCACCTTGGGCTACAATGAGCAGTTCTTC.

The V and J genes are TRBV11-2 and TRBJ2-3; no firm D call. Germline loops: CDR1 SGHAT, CDR2 FQNNGV. The CDR3 has 14 residues. With 5 bases removed from V and 1 base from J, the gap between germline ends came to 10 bases. The CDR3, as DNA: TGTGCCAGCAGCCCTAGTGCGGGCACAGATACGCAGTATTTT. This encodes CASSPSAGTDTQYF.

V is TRBV10-3 and J is TRBJ2-7; TRBD2 aligns across 11 bases. Germline V gene sequence: CDR1 ENHRY, CDR2 SYGVKD. The CDR3 has 15 amino acids. Trimming removed 7 bases from V and 1 base from J; junction bases left unmatched: 6. DNA of the CDR3: TGTGCCATCACCGAGGGACTAGCGGAGTCCTACGAGCAGTACTTC. Its protein is CAITEGLAESYEQYF.

The chain recombines TRBV6-2 or TRBV6-3 with TRBJ1-4; TRBD1 matches at 9 bases. The CDR3 is made up of 15 amino acids. Germline CDR1 reads MNHEY; CDR2 reads SVGEGT. With V trimmed by 2 bases and J by 8 bases, 6 bases remained unmatched. The CDR3 protein is CASSYPDRGGEKLFF. The CDR3 nucleotides are TGTGCCAGCAGTTACCCGGACAGGGGAGGAGAAAAACTGTTTTTT.

The rearrangement joins TRBV21-1 to TRBJ2-5. TRBV21-1 is termed a pseudogene. The CDR3 is 12 amino acids. The CDR3 nucleotides read TGTGCCAGCAGCAAAGCCCCCGAGACCCAGTACTTC. Protein sequence: CASSKAPETQYF.

Only a few counts were recorded for this clonotype. This chain connects TRBV4-1 to TRBJ1-2; D might be TRBD1 (5 bases). V lost 0 bases and J 4 bases, leaving 15 bases between the germline ends. Germline CDR1 reads MGHRA; CDR2 reads YSYEKL. The CDR3 contains 16 residues. The CDR3 region has the DNA TGCGCCAGCAGCCAAGATGGGACCGAGGGTGGCTATGGCTACACCTTC. Translated, it gives CASSQDGTEGGYGYTF.

There are a few counts of this clonotype. V and J are TRBV12-3 or TRBV12-4 and TRBJ1-2; D may be TRBD1 (6 bases). The CDR3 is made up of 14 amino acids. V lost 1 base to trimming and J lost 7 bases, with 13 bases between them. CDR3 DNA sequence: TGTGCCAGCAGTTTAGAGGGGGGCATCGGTGGCTACACCTTC. This translates into CASSLEGGIGGYTF.

This clonotype has just one count. This chain uses TRBV15 with TRBJ2-5; TRBD1 is a possible D gene (5 bases). V was trimmed by 1 base and J by 1 base, leaving 10 bases between them. CDR3 length equals 15 residues. Germline assignment: CDR1 LNHNV and CDR2 YYDKDF (reference sequence). This chain's CDR3 is CATSRGGQSQETQYF. CDR3 nucleotides: TGTGCCACCAGCAGAGGGGGCCAGTCCCAAGAGACCCAGTACTTC.

V usage is TRBV6-2 or TRBV6-3 and J usage is TRBJ2-7; TRBD2 agrees at 8 bases. V shed 3 bases and J 6 bases; nucleotides not matched to a gene: 10. There are 15 residues in the CDR3. Germline V gives CDR1 MNHEY, CDR2 SVGEGT. DNA of the CDR3: TGTGCCAGCAGTTATTTACGGGGGGGCCAGGGCGAGCAGTACTTC. Translating gives CASSYLRGGQGEQYF.

The rearrangement joins TRBV7-2 to TRBJ1-2; D is unresolved. The ends were cut back, 5 bases at V and 3 bases at J, with 16 bases in the middle. Germline CDR1 is SGHTA and CDR2 is FQGNSA. The CDR3 loop spans 15 amino acids. This chain's CDR3 is CASSPGPAVDYGYTF. The CDR3 DNA sequence: TGTGCCAGCAGCCCGGGCCCTGCGGTCGACTATGGCTACACCTTC. The full variable domain, its missing parts supplied by reference TRBV7-2 and TRBJ1-2, is GAGVSQSPSNKVTEKGKDVELRCDPISGHTALYWYRQSLGQGLEFLIYFQGNSAPDKSGLPSDRFSAERTGGSVSTLTIQRTQQEDSAVYLCASSPGPAVDYGYTFGSGTRLTVV.

This clonotype was seen more than once but under ten times. This chain links TRBV5-5 with TRBJ2-5; D gene uncertain. The CDR3 runs 12 residues. CDR1 is SGHKS, CDR2 YYEKEE, per germline (reference sequence). Trimming took off 2 bases at V and 3 bases at J, with 5 bases between the two ends. DNA of the CDR3: TGTGCCAGCAGCTTCGTTGAAGAGACCCAGTACTTC. This gives the protein CASSFVEETQYF.